This passage covers 20 T cell receptor beta chains from one sample sequenced in a study of blood T cell repertoires in COVID-19. The assay was immunoSEQ multiplex PCR, and TCRdb's table has in-frame clones only and misses some. The sample includes around 260,000 clones, around 82% of them seen just once. What was sequenced was peripheral blood. The receptors come from a human donor with COVID-19, enrolled during active disease. The donor label of this sample is uncertain.

On this clone itself: The same CDR3 is also encoded by other DNA sequences in this sample. The rearrangement links TRBV7-3 to TRBJ2-2; 7 bases match TRBD2. CDR3 length equals 16 residues. V trimming: 0 bases; J trimming: 1 base; junction bases outside the gene matches: 2. Germline V gene lookup returns CDR1 SGHTA and CDR2 FQGTGA. CDR3 nucleotides: TGTGCCAGCAGCTTAACTAGCGGGCGGAACACCGGGGAGCTGTTTTTT. Translated, it gives CASSLTSGRNTGELFF.

The V call is TRBV6-2 or TRBV6-3, the J call TRBJ2-4, with a possible D match to TRBD2 (6 bases). CDR3 length: 15 amino acids. Trimming shortened V by 5 bases and J by 1 base, and 12 bases separated the two germline ends. CDR1 and CDR2 (germline): MNHEY, SVGEGT. CDR3 nucleotides: TGTGCCAGCAGTGGGACTCGGTCGGCCAAAAACATTCAGTACTTC. Amino acids: CASSGTRSAKNIQYF.

This clone showed up just a few times. The chain joins TRBV7-3 to TRBJ1-1; the D gene is possibly TRBD1 (5 bases). Germline V gene lookup returns CDR1 SGHTA and CDR2 FQGTGA. The V end was cut by 4 bases, the J end by 2 bases, with 8 bases between. This CDR3 is 13 amino acids long. The CDR3, as DNA: TGTGCCAGCAGCTGGACAATTAACACTGAAGCTTTCTTT. It encodes CASSWTINTEAFF.

The chain carries TRBV11-3 and TRBJ2-1; TRBD2 matches 9 bases. The germline V gene has CDR1 SGHNT and CDR2 YENEEA. The CDR3 is 18 residues long. V lost 4 bases to trimming and J lost 8 bases; unmatched junction nucleotides: 18. The CDR3: CASSSPRGIAGAWDEQFF. DNA for the CDR3: TGTGCCAGCAGCTCCCCCCGGGGGATAGCGGGAGCGTGGGATGAGCAGTTCTTC.

The chain combines TRBV16 with TRBJ1-5; 8 bases line up with TRBD1. This CDR3 is 14 amino acids long. Germline V gene data show CDR1 as KGHSY and CDR2 as FQNENV. V was clipped by 4 bases and J by 5 bases; unmatched bases: 4. CDR3: CASSLGQGDQPQHF. For the CDR3, the DNA is TGTGCCAGCAGCCTTGGACAGGGCGATCAGCCCCAGCATTTT.

For the CDR3, the DNA is TGTGCCAGCAGTTTAGGAGCGGGGCGCAATCAGCCCCAGCATTTT. Translating it yields CASSLGAGRNQPQHF. The genes are TRBV27 and TRBJ1-5; D is possibly TRBD1 (5 bases). The CDR3 spans 15 residues. From germline, CDR1 is MNHEY and CDR2 SMNVEV (reference sequence). V was clipped by 2 bases and J by 2 bases, with 10 bases between them.

This chain joins TRBV3-1 (or the pseudogene TRBV3-2) and TRBJ1-4; D is unresolved. This CDR3 has 15 residues. Germline CDR1 and CDR2: LGHDT and YNNKEL (reference sequence). V lost 0 bases, J lost 12 bases, and 17 bases lay in between. The CDR3 DNA reads TGTGCCAGCAGCCAAGATACCAGGCCCTCGATAGAACTGTTTTTT. It specifies CASSQDTRPSIELFF.

This chain connects TRBV7-2 to TRBJ1-6; D unclear. The CDR3 is 15 amino acids. Looked up from germline, CDR1 is SGHTA and CDR2 is FQGNSA. V was shortened by 6 bases and J by 4 bases, with 13 bases between the two germline ends. CDR3 sequence (DNA): TGTGCCAGCAGGGAAGAACGGGGTTATAATTCACCCCTCCACTTT. It encodes CASREERGYNSPLHF.

This rearrangement joins TRBV2 to TRBJ2-7; D unclear. Looked up from germline, CDR1 is SNHLY and CDR2 is FYNNEI. The CDR3 is 13 amino acids. V lost 3 bases and J lost 3, with 9 bases in between. The DNA for the CDR3 is TGTGCCAGCAGTGATCCGTCCAGCTACGAGCAGTACTTC. Translated, it gives CASSDPSSYEQYF.

The chain employs TRBV28 and TRBJ2-2; 8 bases fit TRBD1. CDR1 and CDR2 (germline): MDHEN, SYDVKM. The junction had 6 bases not matched to a gene; V was cut back by 8 bases and J by 4 bases. CDR3 length: 14 amino acids. CDR3 residues: CASVGTGSTGELFF. Written as DNA, the CDR3 is TGTGCCAGCGTTGGGACAGGAAGCACCGGGGAGCTGTTTTTT.

This chain connects TRBV28 to TRBJ1-5; weak D call: TRBD1 (6 bases). V gave up 10 bases and J gave up 1 base, with 23 bases separating them. Germline V CDR1 and CDR2: MDHEN, SYDVKM. The CDR3 is 17 residues long. The CDR3 nucleotides read TGTGCCACCAGGGGCAGGGGAACGACCGGGAGCAATCAGCCCCAGCATTTT. This codes for CATRGRGTTGSNQPQHF.

The chain links TRBV19 to TRBJ1-1, with a possible D match to TRBD1 (5 bases). V lost 1 base, J lost 1 base, and 22 bases lay in between. Germline-derived CDR1 and CDR2 are LNHDA and SQIVND (reference sequence). The CDR3 spans 19 residues. This CDR3 is CASSIGETGVGPANTEAFF. The DNA of the CDR3 is TGTGCCAGTAGTATAGGCGAAACCGGTGTGGGGCCCGCGAACACTGAAGCTTTCTTT.

The rearrangement uses TRBV30 and TRBJ1-2; maybe TRBD1 (6 bases). The V end was cut by 1 base, the J end by 8 bases, with 14 bases between. In germline, CDR1 is GTSNPN, CDR2 SVGIG (reference sequence). The CDR3 covers 13 residues. CDR3 in DNA: TGTGCCTGGAGTGGGGGGGGCGACGGGGGCTACACCTTC. Translation: CAWSGGGDGGYTF.

The chain employs TRBV9 and TRBJ1-5; D not certain. V lost 4 bases and J 5 bases, leaving 10 bases between the germline ends. This CDR3 spans 13 amino acids. Germline loops: CDR1 SGDLS, CDR2 YYNGEE. CDR3 sequence (DNA): TGTGCCAGCAGCACAGAGTCGGATCAGCCCCAGCATTTT. It specifies CASSTESDQPQHF.

The J gene is TRBJ1-3, the V gene TRBV28; D is ambiguous. Between the trimmed V and J ends, which lost 2 bases and 1 base, there was a span of 6 bases. This CDR3 comprises 14 residues. The germline V gene encodes CDR1 MDHEN and CDR2 SYDVKM. The CDR3 DNA reads as TGTGCCAGCAGTTTAGGCAGATCTGGAAACACCATATATTTT. Translating gives CASSLGRSGNTIYF.

CDR3 region: CASSIGPGQPTYEQYF. The CDR3 region has the DNA TGTGCCAGTAGTATAGGCCCCGGACAGCCAACCTACGAGCAGTACTTC. The chain combines TRBV19 with TRBJ2-7; D is perhaps TRBD1 (6 bases). CDR1 is LNHDA, CDR2 SQIVND, per germline (reference sequence). V dropped 1 base and J dropped 2 bases, with 15 bases sitting between them. The CDR3 is 16 residues long. Filled out from reference TRBV19 and TRBJ2-7, the complete variable domain reads DGGITQSPKYLFRKEGQNVTLSCEQNLNHDAMYWYRQDPGQGLRLIYYSQIVNDFQKGDIAEGYSVSREKKESFPLTVTSAQKNPTAFYLCASSIGPGQPTYEQYFGPGTRLTVT.

The V gene is TRBV27, the J gene TRBJ2-7; TRBD2 is a possible D gene (5 bases). Trimming pared 5 bases from V and 1 base from J, leaving 18 bases between. From germline, CDR1 is MNHEY and CDR2 SMNVEV (reference sequence). The CDR3 has 16 amino acids. CDR3 sequence: CASSAGGPSRSYEQYF. The CDR3, as DNA: TGTGCCAGCAGTGCGGGTGGGCCTAGCCGATCCTACGAGCAGTACTTC.

The chain couples TRBV5-4 to TRBJ1-1; possible D gene TRBD1, 5 bases. The CDR3 has 14 amino acids. Trimming removed 1 base from V and 8 bases from J, with 15 bases in between. Germline-derived CDR1 and CDR2 are SGHNT and YYREEE (reference sequence). CDR3 residues: CASSLMGLPSEAFF. CDR3 nucleotide sequence: TGTGCCAGCAGCTTGATGGGACTTCCGTCCGAAGCTTTCTTT.

This chain connects TRBV4-2 to TRBJ2-2; 10 nucleotides match TRBD1. V lost 4 bases and J lost 4; bases outside the gene matches: 6. CDR3 length: 16 residues. Germline-derived CDR1 and CDR2 are LGHNA and YNFKEQ. For the CDR3, the DNA is TGTGCCAGCAGCCTCGGGACAGGGGAATTCACCGGGGAGCTGTTTTTT. This sequence encodes CASSLGTGEFTGELFF.

This clone turned up a few times. Other DNA sequences in this sample translate to the same CDR3. The chain couples TRBV29-1 to TRBJ2-1, with TRBD2 identical over 7 bases. This CDR3 has 14 residues. The trim removed 6 bases at V and 0 bases at J, leaving 5 bases unmatched. Germline V gene lookup returns CDR1 SQVTM and CDR2 ANQGSEA. Here the CDR3 DNA reads TGCAGCGTCTCCGGGGGGAGCTCCTACAATGAGCAGTTCTTC. This gives the protein CSVSGGSSYNEQFF.